This TCR beta chain was recorded in a study of CD8 T cells in ankylosing spondylitis. About this clonotype: Its antigen is currently unknown.

MiXCR was run by TCRdb on the 5' RACE reads, yielding one entry per CDR3 protein. This sample has 310,000 or so distinct CDR3 sequences; 15% to 25% occur once, and the top ten carry about 8.2%. Findings of the study overall: Among TCR beta sequences, a motif of under ten highly homologous variants appeared characteristic of ankylosing spondylitis blood.

The sequenced sample consisted of blood, either unsorted or a sorted T cell fraction (not recorded which). The TCR originated in a male donor with ankylosing spondylitis or in good health (not recorded which).

CDR3 coding DNA: TGTGCCAGCAGCTTGGGATGGGCCGAGGGTTATGAGCAGTTCTTC. Protein: CASSLGWAEGYEQFF. This chain links TRBV11-2 with TRBJ2-1; D is perhaps TRBD2 (5 bases). The CDR3 length is 15 residues. The V end lost 3 bases, the J end lost 8 bases, and 17 bases lay between the germline ends. Germline CDR1 is SGHAT and CDR2 is FQNNGV.